Below, 31 T cell receptor beta chains from the same sample are listed, as sequenced in a study of blood T cell repertoires in COVID-19. Only in-frame clones appear in the TCRdb table, and some are missing; sequencing was by immunoSEQ multiplex PCR. Of more than 250,000 clones in the sample, approximately 89% were seen once. Source material: PBMCs or T cells enriched from blood (not recorded which). These receptor sequences come from a woman aged 18-29 years who had recovered from COVID-19.

V usage is TRBV7-9 and J usage is TRBJ1-5; D call uncertain. Germline V gene data show CDR1 as SEHNR and CDR2 as FQNEAQ (reference sequence). V shed 2 bases and J shed 9 bases, with 8 bases lying between them. This CDR3 is built from 12 residues. The CDR3 sequence is CASSLNPGPQHF. In nucleotides, the CDR3 is TGTGCCAGCAGCTTAAACCCGGGGCCCCAGCATTTT.

The chain has TRBV29-1 and TRBJ2-5, with TRBD2 as a possible D gene (6 bases). Between the trimmed V and J ends, which lost 1 base and 5 bases, there was a span of 20 bases. The germline V gene encodes CDR1 SQVTM and CDR2 ANQGSEA. The CDR3 totals 16 residues. CDR3 loop: CSVEGARMTSSETQYF. The CDR3 DNA follows: TGCAGCGTTGAAGGCGCCAGGATGACTAGTTCGGAGACCCAGTACTTC.

The genes are TRBV11-2 and TRBJ2-7, with 9 bases lining up with TRBD2. CDR3 size: 16 residues. Germline V CDR1 and CDR2: SGHAT, FQNNGV. After removal of 5 bases from V and 3 bases from J, the junction contained 11 bases not matched to a gene. DNA of the CDR3: TGTGCCAGCAGCACGCCCCCTTGGCGGGGGGGCTACGAGCAGTACTTC. This translates into CASSTPPWRGGYEQYF. The variable domain in full, with the rest retrieved from reference TRBV11-2 and TRBJ2-7, is EAGVAQSPRYKIIEKRQSVAFWCNPISGHATLYWYQQILGQGPKLLIQFQNNGVVDDSQLPKDRFSAERLKGVDSTLKIQPAKLEDSAVYLCASSTPPWRGGYEQYFGPGTRLTVT.

The gene calls are TRBV5-8 and TRBJ2-7; D may be TRBD1 (5 bases). Germline CDR1 SGHTS, CDR2 YDEGEE. Deletions cut 2 bases from V and 2 bases from J, with 8 bases between. CDR3 size: 13 residues. The DNA for the CDR3 is TGTGCCAGCAGCTTCAGGGTAGCCTACGAGCAGTACTTC. The encoded protein is CASSFRVAYEQYF.

This clone occurred once. CDR3 in amino acids: CAWSLEDSGNTIYF. The CDR3 DNA reads as TGTGCCTGGAGTCTGGAGGACTCTGGAAACACCATATATTTT. The rearrangement uses TRBV30 and TRBJ1-3; D unclear. Trimming removed 2 bases from V and 0 bases from J, with 8 bases in between. The germline V gene encodes CDR1 GTSNPN and CDR2 SVGIG (reference sequence). The CDR3 sequence is 14 residues long.

The genes are TRBV28 and TRBJ1-1; 8 bases are shared with TRBD1. After removal of 2 bases from V and 13 bases from J, the junction contained 12 bases not matched to a gene. CDR3 length: 14 residues. Germline lookup yields CDR1 MDHEN and CDR2 SYDVKM. The CDR3 reads CASSLPPGTGIVFF. In DNA form, the CDR3 reads TGTGCCAGCAGTTTACCCCCCGGGACAGGTATTGTTTTCTTT.

This chain links TRBV11-2 with TRBJ1-4; no clear D gene. The CDR3 consists of 12 residues. The V and J ends lost 5 bases and 4 bases respectively, with 5 bases between them. CDR1 SGHAT and CDR2 FQNNGV come from the germline V gene. The CDR3 region has the DNA TGTGCCAGCAGCGAGAATAATGAAAAACTGTTTTTT. It translates to CASSENNEKLFF.

The gene calls are TRBV18 and TRBJ2-7; D is unresolved. Germline CDR1 KGHSH, CDR2 LQKENI. The CDR3 consists of 14 residues. V was pared by 0 bases and J by 2 bases, with 8 bases between. The CDR3 loop is CASSPPSTPYEQYF. CDR3 nucleotide sequence: TGTGCCAGCTCACCACCGTCAACACCCTACGAGCAGTACTTC.

This sequence joins TRBV28 and TRBJ2-7, with D unclear. V was trimmed by 7 bases and J by 2 bases, leaving 12 bases between them. The germline gives CDR1 MDHEN, CDR2 SYDVKM. The CDR3 sequence is 13 residues long. CDR3 coding DNA: TGTGCCAGCACCGAACTTTCCCCCTACGAGCAGTACTTC. It is translated as CASTELSPYEQYF.

This clone was picked up a small number of times. The chain is built from TRBV6-5 and TRBJ1-2; the D gene is possibly TRBD1 (5 bases). Germline V lookup: CDR1 MNHEY, CDR2 SVGAGI. The CDR3 length is 15 residues. Trimming removed 4 bases from V and 2 bases from J, with 14 bases in between. This chain's CDR3 is CASSSLTGLNYGYTF. The CDR3 DNA sequence: TGTGCCAGCAGTTCTCTGACGGGACTAAACTATGGCTACACCTTC.

The chain is built from TRBV4-3 and TRBJ2-3, with unresolved D. With 0 bases removed from V and 3 bases from J, the gap between germline ends came to 7 bases. The CDR3 length is 14 residues. Germline CDR1 LGHNA, CDR2 YSLEER. CDR3: CASSQDIATDTQYF. The DNA of the CDR3 is TGCGCCAGCAGCCAAGATATAGCAACAGATACGCAGTATTTT.

This chain joins TRBV7-9 and TRBJ2-6; tentatively, D is TRBD1 (5 bases). Per the germline V gene, CDR1 is SEHNR and CDR2 is FQNEAQ (reference sequence). CDR3 length: 14 residues. Trimming cost V 6 bases and J 6 bases, with 12 bases left between them. CDR3 protein: CASRPGPSANVLTF. The DNA of the CDR3 is TGTGCCAGCAGGCCAGGGCCGTCGGCCAACGTCCTGACTTTC.

This clone was picked up a small number of times. The gene calls are TRBV3-1 (or the pseudogene TRBV3-2) and TRBJ2-1, with D possibly TRBD2 on 6 matching bases. The V gene's germline CDR1 is LGHDT and CDR2 YNNKEL (reference sequence). V gave up 3 bases and J gave up 12 bases, with 21 bases separating them. The CDR3 contains 15 residues. Here the CDR3 DNA reads TGTGCCAGCAGCCAGACGGCGGGGAACACAATGAGGCAGTTCTTC. Translation gives CASSQTAGNTMRQFF.

This chain connects TRBV7-2 to TRBJ2-3; D remains ambiguous. The CDR3 has 15 residues. Per the germline V gene, CDR1 is SGHTA and CDR2 is FQGNSA. V gave up 2 bases and J gave up 2 bases, with 11 bases separating them. The CDR3, as DNA: TGTGCCAGCAGCTTATCTCCTTTTCCCACAGATACGCAGTATTTT. Translating it yields CASSLSPFPTDTQYF.

The chain uses TRBV15 and TRBJ1-3; TRBD1 is a possible D gene (6 bases). The CDR3 is made up of 17 amino acids. Germline CDR1 and CDR2: LNHNV and YYDKDF (reference sequence). With 0 bases removed from V and 2 bases from J, the gap between germline ends came to 14 bases. The CDR3 loop reads CATSRDLDQGPGNTIYF. The CDR3 coding sequence is TGTGCCACCAGCAGAGATTTGGACCAGGGGCCTGGAAACACCATATATTTT. The variable domain in full, completed from reference TRBV15 and TRBJ1-3, reads DAMVIQNPRYQVTQFGKPVTLSCSQTLNHNVMYWYQQKSSQAPKLLFHYYDKDFNNEADTPDNFQSRRPNTSFCFLDIRSPGLGDTAMYLCATSRDLDQGPGNTIYFGEGSWLTVV.

This rearrangement joins TRBV7-9 to TRBJ1-1; TRBD1 matches 8 bases. Germline-derived CDR1 and CDR2 are SEHNR and FQNEAQ (reference sequence). J gave up 14 bases and V 5 bases, and 7 bases lay outside the gene matches. This CDR3 spans 11 amino acids. CDR3 amino acids: CASSEDRERFF. CDR3 nucleotides: TGTGCCAGCAGCGAGGACAGGGAGCGGTTCTTT.

The chain has TRBV9 and TRBJ2-3; 7 bases align to TRBD2. The CDR3 totals 14 residues. Germline V gives CDR1 SGDLS, CDR2 YYNGEE. The J segment lost 6 bases and the V segment lost 4 bases, leaving 8 bases of the junction unmatched. The CDR3 DNA sequence: TGTGCCAGCAGCCCAGGGAGGGGTCTGGATACGCAGTATTTT. Translation: CASSPGRGLDTQYF.

This clone was seen many times. The rearrangement joins TRBV9 to TRBJ1-3; the D is unclear. The V gene's germline CDR1 is SGDLS and CDR2 YYNGEE. With 0 bases removed from V and 0 bases from J, the gap between germline ends came to 10 bases. The CDR3 covers 16 residues. The CDR3 coding sequence is TGTGCCAGCAGCGTAGAAAGCGTGGTCTCTGGAAACACCATATATTTT. It translates to CASSVESVVSGNTIYF.

The chain uses TRBV10-3 and TRBJ2-3; TRBD1 is a possible D gene (6 bases). Trimming pared 6 bases from V and 5 bases from J, leaving 18 bases between. The CDR3 is made up of 15 amino acids. CDR1 is ENHRY and CDR2 is SYGVKD in the germline V gene. For the CDR3, the DNA is TGTGCCATCAGACCGGGACAAAGCCTGGGAGATACGCAGTATTTT. It is translated as CAIRPGQSLGDTQYF.

This chain joins TRBV29-1 and TRBJ2-3; weak D call: TRBD1 (5 bases). The CDR3 has 15 amino acids. The germline V gene has CDR1 SQVTM and CDR2 ANQGSEA. V was clipped by 2 bases and J by 1 base, with 13 bases between them. CDR3 residues: CSVEMAPRGTDTQYF. The CDR3 DNA follows: TGCAGCGTTGAAATGGCGCCCAGGGGCACAGATACGCAGTATTTT.

V and J are TRBV7-2 and TRBJ2-7; TRBD2 matches at 10 bases. This CDR3 has 18 amino acids. V gave up 5 bases and J gave up 2 bases; unmatched junction bases: 15. Germline V gives CDR1 SGHTA, CDR2 FQGNSA. The DNA of the CDR3 is TGTGCCAGCAGCAATACCGGGACTAGCGAATCTTGGGCCTACGAGCAGTACTTC. This translates into CASSNTGTSESWAYEQYF.

This chain uses TRBV7-2 with TRBJ1-2; D is uncertain. The CDR3 has 14 amino acids. Trimming stripped 1 base from V and 2 bases from J, with 8 bases between. Germline lookup yields CDR1 SGHTA and CDR2 FQGNSA. In DNA form, the CDR3 reads TGTGCCAGCAGCTTAGGTGTAGTCAACTATGGCTACACCTTC. Protein: CASSLGVVNYGYTF.

V is TRBV10-2 and J is TRBJ1-6, with 7 nucleotides matching TRBD1. Germline V gene lookup returns CDR1 WSHSY and CDR2 SAAADI. V shed 8 bases, J shed 7 bases, and the junction held 17 bases outside the gene matches. The CDR3 is 17 amino acids. CDR3 in DNA: TGCGCCAGCGGAAGCGGATCCTGGGGACAGCCGAATTCACCCCTCCACTTT. This encodes CASGSGSWGQPNSPLHF.

The chain links TRBV5-4 to TRBJ1-1; D uncertain. Germline V gene data show CDR1 as SGHNT and CDR2 as YYREEE (reference sequence). This CDR3 comprises 14 residues. The V end lost 3 bases, the J end lost 2 bases, and 11 bases lay between the germline ends. The CDR3 region is CASSWEDFNTEAFF. DNA for the CDR3: TGTGCCAGCAGCTGGGAGGATTTTAACACTGAAGCTTTCTTT.

This chain uses TRBV5-8 with TRBJ2-7; 9 bases agree with TRBD2. Germline V gene sequence: CDR1 SGHTS, CDR2 YDEGEE. The CDR3 spans 14 residues. V shed 7 bases, J shed 7 bases, and the junction held 12 bases outside the gene matches. The chain's CDR3 is CASARGGGSGEQYF. DNA for the CDR3: TGTGCCAGCGCGCGGGGGGGCGGATCCGGGGAGCAGTACTTC. The complete variable domain, with remaining parts taken from reference TRBV5-8 and TRBJ2-7, reads EAGVTQSPTHLIKTRGQQATLRCSPISGHTSVYWYQQALGLGLQFLLWYDEGEERNRGNFPPRFSGRQFPNYSSELNVNALELEDSALYLCASARGGGSGEQYFGPGTRLTVT.

Only one count was recorded for this clone. This chain links TRBV6-5 with TRBJ2-7, with D perhaps TRBD1 (6 bases). Trimming cost V 5 bases and J 12 bases, with 14 bases left between them. The CDR3 consists of 11 residues. Germline assignment: CDR1 MNHEY and CDR2 SVGAGI. CDR3: CASSQGHRRYF. The CDR3 DNA reads as TGTGCCAGCAGTCAGGGACACCGCAGGTACTTC.

J is TRBJ1-5 and V is TRBV27; 8 bases are shared with TRBD1. V lost 0 bases, J lost 2 bases, and 3 bases stayed unmatched. The CDR3 contains 16 residues. Per germline, CDR1 MNHEY and CDR2 SMNVEV (reference sequence). CDR3 in DNA: TGTGCCAGCAGTTTATCCTCACAGGGGGGCAATCAGCCCCAGCATTTT. This sequence encodes CASSLSSQGGNQPQHF.

This chain connects TRBV7-2 to TRBJ1-1; weak D call: TRBD1 (6 bases). Germline loops: CDR1 SGHTA, CDR2 FQGNSA. The CDR3 contains 15 residues. The V end was cut by 8 bases, the J end by 0 bases, with 16 bases between. DNA for the CDR3: TGTGCCAGCGAATCCAGCGGACAGATGAACACTGAAGCTTTCTTT. Translated: CASESSGQMNTEAFF.

V and J are TRBV7-9 and TRBJ2-3, with D possibly being TRBD2 (6 bases). The CDR3 sequence is 15 residues long. The V and J ends lost 5 bases and 2 bases respectively, with 14 bases between them. Germline assignment: CDR1 SEHNR and CDR2 FQNEAQ (reference sequence). The CDR3 region has the DNA TGTGCCAGCAGCCCCAGAGGAGGGAACACAGATACGCAGTATTTT. It translates to CASSPRGGNTDTQYF.

The gene calls are TRBV2 and TRBJ1-4; 7 nucleotides agree with TRBD1. V shed 10 bases, J shed 8 bases, and the junction held 10 bases outside the gene matches. Per germline, CDR1 SNHLY and CDR2 FYNNEI. The CDR3 has 13 residues. CDR3 DNA sequence: TGTGCCATTCCCGACAGGGCCGAGGAAAAACTGTTTTTT. It codes for CAIPDRAEEKLFF.

The chain is built from TRBV6-6 and TRBJ2-3, with 9 bases that match TRBD1. Germline assignment: CDR1 MNHNY and CDR2 SVGAGI (reference sequence). V gave up 8 bases and J gave up 2 bases; unmatched junction bases: 11. The CDR3 runs 16 residues. The CDR3 coding sequence is TGTGCCAGCCTCCCAGGGGGACAGGGAAACACAGATACGCAGTATTTT. Translating gives CASLPGGQGNTDTQYF.